The 24 T cell receptor beta chains listed next were all sequenced from one sample in a study of identical twins. Each CDR3 protein is one row after TCRdb ran MiXCR on the 5' RACE reads. Of fewer than 650,000 distinct CDR3 sequences detected, 9% to 10% appear once; the ten largest clones hold approximately 3%. Separately, the same data were catalogued under a study of yellow fever vaccine responses in identical twins.

The sample taken for sequencing was PBMCs. The receptors come from a woman between 18 and 30 years old in good health.

In this sample, this clonotype turned up many times. This chain joins TRBV12-3 or TRBV12-4 and TRBJ2-5, with TRBD1 as a possible D gene (6 bases). V dropped 1 base and J dropped 5 bases, with 11 bases sitting between them. The CDR3 consists of 14 residues. CDR3 loop: CASSLVGQRETQYF. DNA of the CDR3: TGTGCCAGCAGTTTAGTCGGACAGAGGGAGACCCAGTACTTC.

This clonotype was recorded a few times. V usage is TRBV15 and J usage is TRBJ2-1; 14 bases match TRBD2. CDR3 length: 16 residues. Germline V CDR1 and CDR2: LNHNV, YYDKDF (reference sequence). Unmatched junction bases numbered 6, after V lost 1 base and J lost 10 bases. The CDR3 sequence is CATSRAAGLAGDEQFF. CDR3 nucleotides: TGTGCCACCAGCAGAGCGGCGGGACTAGCGGGAGACGAGCAGTTCTTC.

The chain carries TRBV11-1 and TRBJ2-3; TRBD1 agrees at 8 bases. The ends lost 3 bases at V and 4 bases at J; junction bases unmatched: 3. Germline V gene data show CDR1 as SGHAT and CDR2 as FQDESV (reference sequence). This CDR3 region has 14 residues. The CDR3 nucleotides read TGTGCCAGCAGCTTTAACAGGGGGTCAGATACGCAGTATTTT. It encodes CASSFNRGSDTQYF.

The J gene is TRBJ2-7, the V gene TRBV3-1; tentative D call: TRBD2 (5 bases). Between the trimmed V and J ends, which lost 6 bases and 0 bases, there was a span of 12 bases. The CDR3 contains 14 residues. The germline V gene has CDR1 LGHDT and CDR2 YNNKEL (reference sequence). Here the CDR3 reads CASSSVTLSYEQYF. CDR3 DNA sequence: TGTGCCAGCAGTAGCGTCACACTCTCCTACGAGCAGTACTTC.

This clonotype appeared a few times. The genes are TRBV11-2 and TRBJ2-1; D call uncertain. The V gene's germline CDR1 is SGHAT and CDR2 FQNNGV. V was trimmed by 5 bases and J by 4 bases, leaving 12 bases between them. The CDR3 consists of 14 residues. DNA of the CDR3: TGTGCCAGCAGCCCCCGGACGGTATACAATGAGCAGTTCTTC. This sequence encodes CASSPRTVYNEQFF.

In its sample, this clonotype was seen many times. The CDR3 bases are TGCGCCAGCAGCCAAGACGATAGACAGTTCTACGAGCAGTACTTC. Translation: CASSQDDRQFYEQYF. The V and J genes are TRBV4-3 and TRBJ2-7; D is perhaps TRBD1 (5 bases). The CDR3 runs 15 residues. Germline V lookup: CDR1 LGHNA, CDR2 YSLEER. V shed 0 bases and J shed 3 bases, with 12 bases lying between them.

This clonotype was detected many times. The chain is built from TRBV4-3 and TRBJ2-7; 10 nucleotides match TRBD2. The junction had 11 bases not matched to a gene; V was cut back by 4 bases and J by 5 bases. The CDR3 is made up of 16 amino acids. Germline V gene data show CDR1 as LGHNA and CDR2 as YSLEER. Written as DNA, the CDR3 is TGCGCCAGCAGCCGTCTAACACTAGCGGGACAGGACGAGCAGTACTTC. Protein: CASSRLTLAGQDEQYF.

This clonotype was found many times. V and J are TRBV7-8 and TRBJ2-4, with a tentative D call TRBD2 (6 bases). The CDR3 totals 16 residues. V lost 1 base to trimming and J lost 0 bases, with 10 bases between them. Germline V gives CDR1 SGHVS, CDR2 FQNEAQ. CDR3 in DNA: TGTGCCAGCAGCTTAGTCCCGGGACTAGCCAAAAACATTCAGTACTTC. It translates to CASSLVPGLAKNIQYF. Filled out from reference TRBV7-8 and TRBJ2-4, the complete variable domain reads GAGVSQSPRYKVAKRGQDVALRCDPISGHVSLFWYQQALGQGPEFLTYFQNEAQLDKSGLPSDRFFAERPEGSVSTLKIQRTQQEDSAVYLCASSLVPGLAKNIQYFGAGTRLSVL.

The V gene is TRBV2, the J gene TRBJ2-1; D perhaps matches TRBD2 (5 bases). V shed 4 bases and J shed 0 bases, with 13 bases lying between them. Per germline, CDR1 SNHLY and CDR2 FYNNEI. The CDR3 runs to 16 residues. DNA of the CDR3: TGTGCCAGCAGTGTCGCCGGGGTAAACTCCTACAATGAGCAGTTCTTC. It yields the protein CASSVAGVNSYNEQFF.

Many counts were recorded for this clonotype. The genes are TRBV29-1 and TRBJ2-7; no clear D. V lost 4 bases and J 3 bases, leaving 19 bases between the germline ends. Germline CDR1 and CDR2: SQVTM and ANQGSEA. The CDR3 sequence is 15 residues long. Written as DNA, the CDR3 is TGCAGCGTTGTTTTTGGGGTCAGAGGATACTACGAGCAGTACTTC. Translated, it gives CSVVFGVRGYYEQYF.

This clonotype was seen only a few times. V gene TRBV9 combines with J gene TRBJ2-2; no definite D call. CDR1 is SGDLS, CDR2 YYNGEE, per germline. V shed 2 bases and J shed 4 bases, with 12 bases lying between them. The length of the CDR3 is 15 residues. DNA of the CDR3: TGTGCCAGCAGCGTTTGGGGTTTTGGCACCGGGGAGCTGTTTTTT. Protein product: CASSVWGFGTGELFF.

This clonotype appeared a few times. CDR3 loop: CATSELMNTGELFF. The CDR3, as DNA: TGTGCCACCAGTGAGCTCATGAACACCGGGGAGCTGTTTTTT. The V call is TRBV24-1, the J call TRBJ2-2; unclear D gene. In germline, CDR1 is KGHDR, CDR2 SFDVKD. Trimming cost V 4 bases and J 1 base, with 6 bases left between them. This CDR3 comprises 14 residues.

This clonotype was found a few times. The CDR3 does not close with the conserved phenylalanine or tryptophan, likely indicating a read error. The CDR3: CASSQDRLVSYNEQFL. As DNA, the CDR3 is TGCGCCAGCAGCCAAGATCGCCTCGTCTCCTACAATGAGCAGTTCCTC. The chain joins TRBV4-3 to TRBJ2-1, with D hard to call. CDR1 is LGHNA, CDR2 YSLEER, per germline. The CDR3 length is 16 residues. V lost 0 bases and J lost 0, with 9 bases in between.

This clonotype came up many times. This chain links TRBV19 with TRBJ2-2; 10 bases fit TRBD1. Germline V gives CDR1 LNHDA, CDR2 SQIVND (reference sequence). This CDR3 comprises 15 residues. V was clipped by 4 bases and J by 4 bases; unmatched bases: 3. CDR3 sequence: CASSTRTGGTGELFF. CDR3 coding DNA: TGTGCCAGTAGTACTAGGACAGGGGGCACCGGGGAGCTGTTTTTT.

The rearrangement links TRBV28 to TRBJ2-7; 10 bases agree with TRBD2. The junction had 6 bases not matched to a gene; V was cut back by 6 bases and J by 1 base. CDR1 and CDR2 (germline): MDHEN, SYDVKM. This CDR3 comprises 15 residues. CDR3 sequence: CASSVTSGTSYEQYF. CDR3 coding DNA: TGTGCCAGCAGCGTAACTAGCGGGACATCCTACGAGCAGTACTTC.

V and J are TRBV29-1 and TRBJ2-7; TRBD1 aligns across 7 bases. Germline CDR1 reads SQVTM; CDR2 reads ANQGSEA. The CDR3 extends over 15 amino acids. The V and J ends lost 0 bases and 0 bases, in that order; junction bases with no gene match: 5. This chain's CDR3 is CSVEENRGFSYEQYF. In DNA, the CDR3 is TGCAGCGTTGAAGAGAACAGGGGATTCTCCTACGAGCAGTACTTC.

This clonotype was picked up many times. The genes are TRBV28 and TRBJ2-1, with 11 bases lining up with TRBD2. Losses at the gene ends were 2 bases for V and 6 bases for J; bases not matched to a gene: 3. Looked up from germline, CDR1 is MDHEN and CDR2 is SYDVKM. The CDR3 totals 15 residues. The CDR3 is CASSLLAGGLNEQFF. The DNA of the CDR3 is TGTGCCAGCAGTTTACTAGCGGGAGGTCTCAATGAGCAGTTCTTC. Supplemented by reference TRBV28 and TRBJ2-1, the full variable domain reads DVKVTQSSRYLVKRTGEKVFLECVQDMDHENMFWYRQDPGLGLRLIYFSYDVKMKEKGDIPEGYSVSREKKERFSLILESASTNQTSMYLCASSLLAGGLNEQFFGPGTRLTVL.

The V and J genes are TRBV6-5 and TRBJ1-1; a possible D gene is TRBD1 (5 bases). CDR3 length: 12 amino acids. Trimming cost V 2 bases and J 8 bases, with 9 bases left between them. Germline V gene sequence: CDR1 MNHEY, CDR2 SVGAGI. CDR3 coding DNA: TGTGCCAGCAGTTACGAGGGACTAGAAGCTTTCTTT. This gives the protein CASSYEGLEAFF.

This clonotype appeared many times. The chain joins TRBV18 to TRBJ2-1; perhaps TRBD2 as D (5 bases). Trimming took off 0 bases at V and 7 bases at J, with 10 bases between the two ends. The CDR3 loop spans 14 amino acids. From germline, CDR1 is KGHSH and CDR2 LQKENI. Here the CDR3 reads CASSPPEGLNEQFF. The CDR3 DNA follows: TGTGCCAGCTCACCACCTGAGGGTTTGAATGAGCAGTTCTTC. Full variable domain (outside the CDR3, taken from reference TRBV18 and TRBJ2-1): NAGVMQNPRHLVRRRGQEARLRCSPMKGHSHVYWYRQLPEEGLKFMVYLQKENIIDESGMPKERFSAEFPKEGPSILRIQQVVRGDSAAYFCASSPPEGLNEQFFGPGTRLTVL.

This clonotype showed up just a few times. The chain is built from TRBV6-1 and TRBJ2-2; TRBD1 or TRBD2 may be the D gene (5 bases each). Trimming shortened V by 6 bases and J by 3 bases, and 14 bases separated the two germline ends. The CDR3 totals 15 residues. Germline V gene lookup returns CDR1 MNHNS and CDR2 SASEGT. The CDR3: CASRSRMGDTGELFF. For the CDR3, the DNA is TGTGCCAGCAGGAGCCGGATGGGGGACACCGGGGAGCTGTTTTTT.

The chain joins TRBV28 to TRBJ2-7, with TRBD1 identical over 8 bases. V lost 5 bases, J lost 4 bases, and 10 bases stayed unmatched. Looked up from germline, CDR1 is MDHEN and CDR2 is SYDVKM. The CDR3 covers 15 residues. This CDR3 reads CASSPPSTGAYEQYF. Here the CDR3 DNA reads TGTGCCAGCAGTCCGCCCTCGACAGGGGCATACGAGCAGTACTTC.

The chain uses TRBV5-1 and TRBJ2-3, with 7 nucleotides matching TRBD1. Germline V CDR1 and CDR2: SGHRS, YFSETQ. CDR3 length equals 15 residues. J gave up 1 base and V 3 bases, and 5 bases lay outside the gene matches. The CDR3 loop is CASSSGQSGTDTQYF. The DNA of the CDR3 is TGCGCCAGCAGCTCGGGACAGAGCGGCACAGATACGCAGTATTTT.

This clonotype was detected only a few times. The V call is TRBV12-3 or TRBV12-4, the J call TRBJ2-1; tentatively, D is TRBD1 (5 bases). The CDR3 loop spans 13 amino acids. V was cut by 7 bases and J by 2 bases, with 9 bases left in between. The CDR3 spells CASNRTPYNEQFF. The CDR3 coding sequence is TGTGCCAGCAACCGGACACCCTACAATGAGCAGTTCTTC.

The chain joins TRBV10-3 to TRBJ2-3; D is possibly TRBD2 (7 bases). Germline V lookup: CDR1 ENHRY, CDR2 SYGVKD. CDR3 size: 15 residues. V was shortened by 7 bases and J by 2 bases, with 16 bases between the two germline ends. CDR3: CAINRGGGVTDTQYF. CDR3 nucleotides: TGTGCCATCAACCGGGGAGGGGGAGTCACAGATACGCAGTATTTT.